This record looks at one T cell receptor (beta chain) sequence and its context. Its antigen is undetermined. There were no participants with HIV treated outside the United States. Each specimen consisted of 1-10 million cryopreserved PBMC prior to extraction of DNA. The sample is drawn from a study of long-term antiretroviral therapy in people with HIV. Samples were assayed with immunoSEQ v3.0 at survey level. Per sample, sequencing targeted about 40,000-50,000 T-cell genomes. Some clones are missing from TCRdb's copy, which holds only in-frame ones; the method was immunoSEQ multiplex PCR. There are about 12,000 clones in the sample; around 89% occur only once, and roughly a fifth lies in the top ten. Findings and limits, study-wide: Participants lacked recorded data on ART adherence, viral resistance or therapy changes.

V was clipped by 7 bases and J by 5 bases, with 17 bases between them. The V gene's germline CDR1 is LNHDA and CDR2 SQIVND (reference sequence). The CDR3 has 14 residues. The TCR comes from a woman between 40 and 50 years old with HIV. The chain has TRBV19 and TRBJ1-2; possibly TRBD1 for D (5 bases). Material: unsorted PBMCs, obtained 2.1 years after starting antiretroviral therapy. The chain's CDR3 is CASTIPQGGYGYTF. DNA of the CDR3: TGTGCCAGTACTATTCCCCAGGGCGGGTATGGCTACACCTTC. Full variable domain (missing parts from reference TRBV19 and TRBJ1-2): DGGITQSPKYLFRKEGQNVTLSCEQNLNHDAMYWYRQDPGQGLRLIYYSQIVNDFQKGDIAEGYSVSREKKESFPLTVTSAQKNPTAFYLCASTIPQGGYGYTFGSGTRLTVV.